This T cell receptor (beta chain) was sequenced in a study of blood T cell repertoires in COVID-19. Looking at the study overall: PBMCs, B-cell-depleted T cells, or T cells were the source of the cDNA or gDNA that made up the material.

The table came from immunoSEQ multiplex PCR; TCRdb's copy has only in-frame clones and leaves some out. In the table there are approximately 350,000 clones, roughly 90% of which are singletons. Trimming removed 3 bases at V and 1 base at J, with 3 bases between. The CDR3 has 12 residues. Germline V CDR1 and CDR2: SGHTA, FQGNSA. The sequence derives from a woman in her seventies with COVID-19, enrolled during active disease. The sample consisted of peripheral blood. The V and J genes are TRBV7-2 and TRBJ1-1; D uncertain. CDR3 nucleotide sequence: TGTGCCAGCAGCTTCCGGAACACTGAAGCTTTCTTT. It encodes CASSFRNTEAFF.